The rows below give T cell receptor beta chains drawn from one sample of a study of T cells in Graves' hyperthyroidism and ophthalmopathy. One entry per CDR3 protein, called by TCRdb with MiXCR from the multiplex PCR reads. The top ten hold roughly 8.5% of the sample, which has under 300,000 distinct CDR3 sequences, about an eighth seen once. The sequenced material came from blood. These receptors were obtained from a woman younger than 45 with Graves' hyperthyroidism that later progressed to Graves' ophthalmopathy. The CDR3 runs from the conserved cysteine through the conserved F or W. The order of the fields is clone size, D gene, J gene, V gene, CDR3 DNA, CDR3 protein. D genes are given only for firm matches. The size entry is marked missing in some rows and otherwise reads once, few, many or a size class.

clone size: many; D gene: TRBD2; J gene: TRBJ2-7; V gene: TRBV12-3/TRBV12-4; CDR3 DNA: TGTGCCAGCAGTTTAAGGCTAGCGGGGGCATACGAGCAGTACTTC; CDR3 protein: CASSLRLAGAYEQYF
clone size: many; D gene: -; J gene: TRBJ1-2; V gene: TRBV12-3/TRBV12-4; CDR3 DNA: TGTGCCAGCAGTTTCTCCGGGGACTATGGCTACACCTTC; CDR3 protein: CASSFSGDYGYTF
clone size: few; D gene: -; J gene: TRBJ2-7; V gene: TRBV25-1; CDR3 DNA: TGTGCCAGCAGTGAATTTGGGCTAGTCCACGAGCAGTACTTC; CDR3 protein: CASSEFGLVHEQYF
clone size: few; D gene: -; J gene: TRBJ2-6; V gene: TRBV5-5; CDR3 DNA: TGTGCCAGCAGCCGCGGTCCTCAGGGTAGGGTCTCTGGGGCCAACGTCCTGACTTTC; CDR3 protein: CASSRGPQGRVSGANVLTF
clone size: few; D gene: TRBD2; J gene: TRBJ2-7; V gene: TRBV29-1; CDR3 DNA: TGCAGCGTTGAAAGGACGGGGGGGGAGCAGTACTTC; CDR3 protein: CSVERTGGEQYF
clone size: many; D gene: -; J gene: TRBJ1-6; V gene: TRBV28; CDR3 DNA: TGTGCCAGCAGTTCCTCCTACAAGGGATATGGATCACCCCTCCACTTT; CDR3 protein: CASSSSYKGYGSPLHF
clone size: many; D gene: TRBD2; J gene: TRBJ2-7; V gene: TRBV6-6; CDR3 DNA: TGTGCCAGCAGTTACTCTCGCCTAGCGGGCTCCTACGAGCAGTACTTC; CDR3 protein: CASSYSRLAGSYEQYF
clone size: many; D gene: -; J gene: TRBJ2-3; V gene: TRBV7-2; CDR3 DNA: TGTGCCAGCAGGGGAAGGTCAGATACGCAGTATTTT; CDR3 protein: CASRGRSDTQYF
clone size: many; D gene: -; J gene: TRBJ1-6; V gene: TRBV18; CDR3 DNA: TGTGCCAGCTCACCGGACTTGGGGAATTCACCCCTCCACTTT; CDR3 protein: CASSPDLGNSPLHF
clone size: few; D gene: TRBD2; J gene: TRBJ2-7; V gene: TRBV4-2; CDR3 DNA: TGTGCCAGCAGCCAAGGGGCTAGCGGGAGTTACGAGCAGTACTTC; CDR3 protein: CASSQGASGSYEQYF
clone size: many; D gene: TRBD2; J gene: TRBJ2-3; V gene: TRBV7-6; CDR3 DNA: TGTGCCAGCTCCCATACTAGCGGGAGGGTGGATACGCAGTATTTT; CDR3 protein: CASSHTSGRVDTQYF
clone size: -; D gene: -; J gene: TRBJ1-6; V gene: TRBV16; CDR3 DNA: TGTGCCAGCAGCCAATCGCCCAGCTCTAATTCACCCCTCCACTTT; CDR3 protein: CASSQSPSSNSPLHF